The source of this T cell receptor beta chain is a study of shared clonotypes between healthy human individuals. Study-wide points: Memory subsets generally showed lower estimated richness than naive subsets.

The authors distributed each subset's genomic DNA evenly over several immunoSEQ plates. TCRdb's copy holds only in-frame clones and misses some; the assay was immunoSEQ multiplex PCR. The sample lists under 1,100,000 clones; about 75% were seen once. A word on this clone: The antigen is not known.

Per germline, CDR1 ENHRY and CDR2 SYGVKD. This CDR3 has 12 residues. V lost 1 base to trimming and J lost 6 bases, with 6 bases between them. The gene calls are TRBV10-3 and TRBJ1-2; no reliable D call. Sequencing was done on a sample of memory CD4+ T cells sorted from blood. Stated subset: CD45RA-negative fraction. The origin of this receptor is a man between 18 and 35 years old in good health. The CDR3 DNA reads TGTGCCATCAGTGAGTATCAGGATGGCTACACCTTC. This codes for CAISEYQDGYTF.